The 16 T cell receptor beta chains listed next were all sequenced from one sample in a study of human CD8 memory T cell subsets (dated by TCRdb to between 2020 and 2021). A Human TCR Profiling Kit was used to prepare UMI-labeled 5' RACE TCRbeta libraries. TCRdb reprocessed the public reads and reports one entry per CDR3 protein sequence, without DNA. This specimen's table enumerates 4,000 or so distinct CDR3 sequences. Jointly, the top ten make up approximately 30% of the sample. Sample: CD8+ T cells from PBMCs. Source of these receptors: a human donor in good health.

This chain joins TRBV7-6 and TRBJ1-2; no DNA is available, so the TRBD1 call from TCRdb remains unchecked. The length of the CDR3 is 18 residues. Per germline, CDR1 SGHVS and CDR2 FNYEAQ. The CDR3: CASSLYTWGTTANYGYTF.

In terms of frequency, this clonotype is medium-sized. V is TRBV28 and J is TRBJ1-1; TCRdb picks TRBD1, but there is no DNA to check that call. The CDR3 runs to 15 residues. Germline V CDR1 and CDR2: MDHEN, SYDVKM. The chain's CDR3 is CASSLHQGAGTEAFF. Full variable domain (missing parts from reference TRBV28 and TRBJ1-1): DVKVTQSSRYLVKRTGEKVFLECVQDMDHENMFWYRQDPGLGLRLIYFSYDVKMKEKGDIPEGYSVSREKKERFSLILESASTNQTSMYLCASSLHQGAGTEAFFGQGTRLTVV.

The chain links TRBV12-3 or TRBV12-4 to TRBJ2-3; as DNA is missing, the TRBD1 call by TCRdb cannot be tested. CDR3 length: 13 residues. This CDR3 is CASSAPFTDTQYF.

The chain has TRBV29-1 and TRBJ2-2; with no DNA, the TCRdb D assignment of TRBD1 cannot be verified. CDR1 SQVTM and CDR2 ANQGSEA come from the germline V gene. This CDR3 is built from 15 residues. CDR3 sequence reads: CSVATGIPETGELFF.

This clonotype ranks as medium-sized in terms of frequency. The chain carries TRBV6-6 and TRBJ1-4. From germline, CDR1 is MNHNY and CDR2 SVGAGI (reference sequence). CDR3 length: 20 residues. CDR3 amino acids: CASSYAVVWAPQATNEKLFF.

The chain links TRBV5-8 to TRBJ1-1. CDR1 is SGHTS, CDR2 YDEGEE, per germline. The CDR3 has 15 amino acids. The CDR3 reads CASSSNLGGGTEAFF.

Frequency places this clonotype as medium-sized (0.01 to 0.1%). The chain couples TRBV9 to TRBJ2-1. The V gene's germline CDR1 is SGDLS and CDR2 YYNGEE. This CDR3 has 11 residues. CDR3 amino acids: CASSPLQEQFF.

According to its frequency, this clonotype is medium-sized. The rearrangement joins TRBV4-1 to TRBJ1-1; the TCRdb call, TRBD1, lacks DNA for checking. Germline-derived CDR1 and CDR2 are MGHRA and YSYEKL. This CDR3 comprises 16 residues. The CDR3 protein is CASSQEYRDQNTEAFF.

Judged by frequency, this clonotype is medium-sized. The chain carries TRBV4-2 and TRBJ2-7; TCRdb indicates TRBD2, and absent DNA this call remains unverified. CDR3 size: 16 residues. The V gene's germline CDR1 is LGHNA and CDR2 YNFKEQ. CDR3 amino acids: CASSQDGSSGSDEQYF.

The chain is built from TRBV7-2 and TRBJ2-2; TCRdb indicates TRBD1, and absent DNA this call remains unverified. Germline assignment: CDR1 SGHTA and CDR2 FQGNSA. The CDR3 loop spans 16 amino acids. CDR3 protein: CASSLVARGNTGELFF.

CDR3 protein: CASSYPTSLAKNIQYF. The V gene is TRBV6-2 or TRBV6-3, the J gene TRBJ2-4; TCRdb indicates TRBD2, and absent DNA this call remains unverified. The CDR3 is 16 residues long. CDR1 is MNHEY, CDR2 SVGEGT, per germline.

V is TRBV20-1 and J is TRBJ2-7; the D call of TRBD2 rests on TCRdb alone, since no DNA is present to check it. The CDR3 is made up of 15 amino acids. The germline CDR1 and CDR2 sequences are DFQATT and SNEGSKA (reference sequence). CDR3 protein: CSARGVAGDNYEQYF.

The chain combines TRBV14 with TRBJ2-7; the TCRdb call, TRBD2, lacks DNA for checking. This CDR3 contains 16 residues. Looked up from germline, CDR1 is SGHDN and CDR2 is FVKESK. The CDR3 sequence: CASSRQALGWSYEQYF.

The rearrangement joins TRBV4-1 to TRBJ1-5. CDR3 length equals 16 residues. Germline values: CDR1 MGHRA, CDR2 YSYEKL. Here the CDR3 reads CASSQEGLNSNQPQHF.

The chain employs TRBV28 and TRBJ2-7. Looked up from germline, CDR1 is MDHEN and CDR2 is SYDVKM. The CDR3 loop spans 14 amino acids. The CDR3 is CASSSAGTLYEQYF.

This chain links TRBV6-1 with TRBJ2-1; TCRdb proposes TRBD1, but this gene call is untestable without DNA. This CDR3 comprises 13 residues. Germline V gene sequence: CDR1 MNHNS, CDR2 SASEGT. CDR3 loop: CASSEDSYNEQFF.